The rows below give T cell receptor beta chains drawn from one sample of a study of shared clonotypes between healthy human individuals. The data were produced by immunoSEQ multiplex PCR, yet TCRdb's version contains in-frame clones alone and is incomplete. This table has approximately 1.1 million clones, 70% to 80% appearing once. Sequenced input: memory CD4+ T cells from PBMCs. These TCRs come from a man younger than 35 in good health. Some clones in this sample may be carry-over from other donors' samples. Each CDR3 is given with its conserved first and last residue. D genes are given only for firm matches.

d_call v_call cdr3_aa
. TRBV6-6 CASSYGGGRIEQYF
TRBD1 TRBV5-1 CASRTGTAWNTEAFF
. TRBV7-2 CASSLGPLRSGNTIYF
. TRBV7-2 CASSPPKGVIYGYTF
TRBD1 TRBV10-3 CAIRRQGGPYGYTF
. TRBV6-1 CASTLKFYEQYF
. TRBV20-1 CSARDGPPQYF
TRBD1 TRBV28 CASSDRGRGNQPQHF
. TRBV5-1 CASSLGGGPNYGYTF
TRBD2 TRBV2 CASTSLGTSGPSSYNEQFF
TRBD2 TRBV2 CASSILAGNTGELFF
TRBD1 TRBV7-9 CASSLEQGAAVMNTGELFF
TRBD1 TRBV18 CASSPKTGVYEQYF
. TRBV28 CASSFTGTRGSYNEQFF
. TRBV30 CAWNRAQETQYF
. TRBV14 CASSQVRNEKLFF
. TRBV7-2 CASSLEGAYEQYF
TRBD2 TRBV6-5 CASSPGLAAGEQFF
. TRBV27 CASSFLGGQPQHF
. TRBV2 CASTDRWGDQPQHF
. TRBV15 CATSRGGFFGEQFF
. TRBV11-1 CASSWEENTEAFF
. TRBV29-1 CSAQGSYEQYF
. TRBV28 CASSTPGRETQYF
. TRBV5-1 CASSELVSGYEQYF
. TRBV5-6 CASSLGGGIDLGYGYTF
TRBD1 TRBV9 CASSPRDRGQDTQYF